This paragraph reports one T cell receptor (beta chain). This entry belongs to a study of blood T cell repertoires in COVID-19. The CDR3 is 16 residues long. V lost 7 bases and J lost 6, with 21 bases in between. The germline CDR1 and CDR2 sequences are LNHDA and SQIVND (reference sequence). Original processing methods: By means of reference gene primer amplification, nucleated cell counts were estimated. Assay used: immunoSEQ multiplex PCR; TCRdb lists only in-frame clones, some missing. Clone size and the V and J calls come from that table; the DNA yielded D and trimming. Here the sample spans some 70,000 clones, more than 70% being singletons.

The gene calls are TRBV19 and TRBJ2-2; D uncertain. The source material was peripheral blood. The source of this sequence is a woman aged 55-70 years with acute or convalescent COVID-19. The DNA for the CDR3 is TGTGCCAGTATTCTCGACGGCTTCAGCGTCGCCGGGGAGCTGTTTTTT. Its translation: CASILDGFSVAGELFF.